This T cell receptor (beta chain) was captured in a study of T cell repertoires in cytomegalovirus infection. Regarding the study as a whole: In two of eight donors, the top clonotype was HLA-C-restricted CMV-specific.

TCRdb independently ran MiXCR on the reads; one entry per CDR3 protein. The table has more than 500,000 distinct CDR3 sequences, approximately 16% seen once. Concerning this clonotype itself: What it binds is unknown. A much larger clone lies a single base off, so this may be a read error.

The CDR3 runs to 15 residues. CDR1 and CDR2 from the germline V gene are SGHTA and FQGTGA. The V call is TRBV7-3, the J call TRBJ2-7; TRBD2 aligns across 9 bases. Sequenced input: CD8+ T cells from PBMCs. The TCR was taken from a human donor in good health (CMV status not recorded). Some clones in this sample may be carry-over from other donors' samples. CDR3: CDSSELPGLAYEQYF. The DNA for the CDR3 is TGTGACAGCAGCGAGCTCCCGGGACTAGCTTACGAGCAGTACTTC.